This entry describes one TCR beta chain. The method was immunoSEQ multiplex PCR; TCRdb's version includes in-frame clones alone and lacks a portion of them. The sample shows some 17,000 clones, 90% of them seen only once. This entry is derived from a study of PD-1 blockade in classical Hodgkin lymphoma. Regarding time point: newly diagnosed, previously untreated cHL patient sample. Germline V CDR1 and CDR2: MNHEY, SVGAGI. This CDR3 contains 14 residues. Trimming shortened V by 2 bases and J by 8 bases, and 12 bases separated the two germline ends. Sequences were obtained from peripheral blood mononuclear cells (PBMCs). The receptor's source is a human donor with classical Hodgkin lymphoma. The V and J genes are TRBV6-5 and TRBJ1-4; the D gene is possibly TRBD1 (6 bases). For the CDR3, the DNA is TGTGCCAGCAGTTACGACAGGAAGGCCGAAAAACTGTTTTTT. The encoded protein is CASSYDRKAEKLFF.